Below are 4 T cell receptor beta chains sequenced from a single sample in a study of OX40 agonist ivuxolimab in advanced cancers. Repertoires were generated with immunoSEQ multiplex PCR, while TCRdb's copy carries only in-frame clones and drops some. The data show more than 15,000 clones, 70% to 90% seen once. The sample here was CD4+ or CD8+ T cells sorted from blood, taken in a trial of the OX40 agonist ivuxolimab. These receptors came from an adult with an advanced solid tumor such as melanoma, head and neck, liver or kidney cancer.

This clone was observed a handful of times. The CDR3 nucleotides read TGTGCCAGCAGTGATGAGAGCGGCCTGAGCTCCTACAATGAGCAGTTCTTC. Translation: CASSDESGLSSYNEQFF. The chain joins TRBV2 to TRBJ2-1; TRBD2 might be the D (5 bases). Germline CDR1 is SNHLY and CDR2 is FYNNEI. V was cut by 3 bases and J by 0 bases, with 15 bases left in between. The CDR3 has 17 residues.

The chain recombines TRBV23-1 with TRBJ1-2; D is undetermined. TRBV23-1 is identified as an open reading frame with a role that is uncertain. The CDR3 totals 14 residues. The V and J ends lost 3 bases and 2 bases respectively, with 10 bases between them. The CDR3 reads CASSHRTENYGYTF. The CDR3 DNA follows: TGCGCCAGCAGTCATCGGACGGAAAACTATGGCTACACCTTC.

The J gene is TRBJ1-1, the V gene TRBV6-5, with a possible D match to TRBD1 (6 bases). The CDR3 runs 13 residues. Trimming pared 2 bases from V and 6 bases from J, leaving 10 bases between. Germline CDR1 is MNHEY and CDR2 is SVGAGI. The CDR3 protein is CASSYPGGPEAFF. DNA for the CDR3: TGTGCCAGCAGTTACCCGGGGGGCCCTGAAGCTTTCTTT.

This clone was found once. The rearrangement uses TRBV27 and TRBJ1-5; D is uncertain. The V end lost 2 bases, the J end lost 4 bases, and 9 bases lay between the germline ends. The CDR3 covers 14 residues. Germline V lookup: CDR1 MNHEY, CDR2 SMNVEV (reference sequence). The CDR3 DNA sequence: TGTGCCAGCAGTTTAGTATCCGGGAATCAGCCCCAGCATTTT. Translating gives CASSLVSGNQPQHF.